The clone carrying this T cell receptor (beta chain) was counted a few times. Its antigen is not identified. The data stem from a study of T cells after posttransplantation cyclophosphamide. V lost 5 bases to trimming and J lost 2 bases, with 12 bases between them. This CDR3 has 14 amino acids. Per the germline V gene, CDR1 is KGHSH and CDR2 is LQKENI. Findings of the study overall: Blood and skin or GI T cell repertoires showed limited TRB overlap. Recipient CMV seropositivity and CMV reactivation strongly tracked TRB clonality. Later blood repertoires were often dominated by clones from the donor CD8+ memory compartment.

Data came from immunoSEQ multiplex PCR; TCRdb stores just in-frame clones and leaves some out. The counts give 42,000 or so clones, none of them seen only once; 4% to 5.5% is held by the top ten. J is TRBJ2-5 and V is TRBV18; possibly TRBD1 for D (5 bases). This receptor was identified in a woman in her forties or fifties in good health and a related stem cell transplant donor. The material sequenced was PBMCs. Written as DNA, the CDR3 is TGTGCCAGCTCATCCCGACAGACTCAAGAGACCCAGTACTTC. Protein: CASSSRQTQETQYF.